This T cell receptor (beta chain) was sequenced during a study of T-cell memory formation after mild COVID-19 (dated by TCRdb to about 2021). Context from the whole study: Most TCR sequence clusters were specific to one of the two donors. In two donors, T-cell clones that expanded and contracted after mild COVID-19 were tracked by sequencing TCRalpha and TCRbeta repertoires over time. The cohort was made up of two young adult volunteers, one female and one male, who were previously healthy. Broad study findings and their caveats: The detection of some responding clones in pre-infection memory suggests that pre-existing cross-reactive memory T cells joined the SARS-CoV-2 response. The study covered only a couple of mild cases, and larger cohorts including severe cases with pre-infection samples were considered necessary. From day 15 to 85, contracting clones showed balanced CD4/CD8 phenotypes, whereas a second wave of clones that expanded from day 15 to 37 leaned towards CD4+. Contracting CD4+ clones were located mainly in the CM and EM memory subsets, whereas CD8+ clones were found to be enriched in EMRA. SARS-CoV-2 specificity of the second-wave clones peaking on day 37 was not confirmed.

This clonotype has a handful of counts. It lacks a known antigen. No quality values exist for individual bases; no much larger clone is one base distant. The sequencing machine was an Illumina NovaSeq 6000. TCRalpha and TCRbeta cDNA libraries were built by 5'RACE with constant-segment primers, adding sample barcodes and unique molecular identifiers. RNA was extracted from every sample with Trizol reagent. The libraries were amplified in two PCR steps, and the second step added a second sample barcode and Illumina TruSeq adapters. Libraries were sequenced on an Illumina NovaSeq with 2 x 150 bp paired-end reads. Per the source publication's procedure: Reads were demultiplexed and collapsed into UMI-guided consensus sequences with migec v1.2.7. Using mixcr v2.1.11, UMI consensuses were aligned to TRA and TRB V and J templates and then assembled into clonotypes. Expanded or contracted clonotypes were those called significant by both edgeR and NoisET, with noise models trained on biological replicates. edgeR calls used a false discovery rate-adjusted p below 0.01 and a log2 fold-change threshold of 1. PCA with hierarchical clustering of max-normalized trajectories of the 1000 most abundant clonotypes was used as exploratory dynamics analysis. Each responding clone was given a CD4 or CD8 phenotype based on the CD4+ and CD8+ repertoires, which had been sequenced separately. TCRdb trimmed the raw reads at Q25, called clones with MiXCR and kept productive beta chains. Here each entry gathers all rows of one CDR3 protein and keeps the most common genes and DNA. The V and J calls were not made by the authors but by TCRdb's processing. This sample is represented by some 450,000 distinct CDR3 sequences; around 20% of them were singletons. The ten largest clones take up about 8.1% of the sample.

As encoded in the germline V gene (reference sequence), CDR1 is SGHKS while CDR2 is YYEKEE. The CDR3 runs 14 residues from the cysteine to the phenylalanine. Only the CDR3 DNA is retained, 42 bases long and in frame from the first base. At the junction V is shortened by 3 bases and J by 7 bases, with 14 bases in between. Ficoll-Paque density gradient centrifugation was used to isolate PBMCs. Recombination connected TRBV5-5 to TRBJ1-5; no confident D gene assignment can be made. The sample was PBMCs or a T cell subset sorted from them (not recorded which). This TCR came from an adult woman who had mild COVID-19 (a few samples of this study predate the infection). The sample titles of this study are shuffled in the database, so cell type and time point are left out; the donor was told from shared clones. The CDR3 reads CASSYAAGNQPQHF. Read as DNA, the sequence is TGTGCCAGCAGCTACGCTGCGGGGAACCAGCCCCAGCATTTT.